This T cell receptor (beta chain) was obtained from a study of blood T cell repertoires in COVID-19. Study information: The origin of the acute and convalescent COVID-19 samples was the United States, Italy and Spain. T cells, B-cell-depleted T cells, or PBMCs provided the cDNA or gDNA that served as material.

In the original processing: Cell counts per sample came from amplifying reference gene primers. Clones were read by immunoSEQ multiplex PCR, and TCRdb kept only the in-frame ones, dropping some. The V and J calls and clone size come from that table; D and trimming were worked out from the DNA. The profile shows 130,000 or so clones, roughly 84% of them singletons. The CDR3 loop spans 13 amino acids. Trimming removed 5 bases at V and 5 bases at J, with 13 bases between. Sequences were obtained from peripheral blood. The V call is TRBV5-3, the J call TRBJ1-2; unclear D gene. TRBV5-3 qualifies as an ORF whose function is uncertain. This clonotype was obtained from a man between 60 and 75 years old with acute or convalescent COVID-19. The DNA for the CDR3 is TGTGCCAGAAGATTCGGCCGAGGGTATGGCTACACCTTC. It specifies CARRFGRGYGYTF.